The rows below give T cell receptor beta chains drawn from one sample of a study of cytomegalovirus exposure and HLA in healthy donors. Some clones are missing from TCRdb's copy, which holds only in-frame ones; the method was immunoSEQ multiplex PCR. The data contain approximately 170,000 clones, around 83% of them singletons. The sample taken for sequencing was PBMCs. These receptors all stem from a man in his forties or fifties in good health and CMV-seropositive. Each CDR3 is given with its conserved first and last residue. D genes are given only for firm matches. Clone size is shown for a subset of rows, as once, few, many or a class of expanded clone.

abundance | d_gene | j_gene | v_gene | CDR3aa | CDR3nt
- | - | TRBJ2-2 | TRBV9 | CASSVSGHHTGELFF | TGTGCCAGCAGCGTATCGGGACACCACACCGGGGAGCTGTTTTTT
- | - | TRBJ1-2 | TRBV28 | CASSLLGAWYGYTF | TGTGCCAGCAGTTTATTAGGGGCTTGGTATGGCTACACCTTC
- | - | TRBJ1-1 | TRBV4-1 | CASNPPGRNTEAFF | TGCGCCAGCAACCCGCCAGGTAGGAACACTGAAGCTTTCTTT
- | - | TRBJ2-3 | TRBV7-9 | CASSLPLGRDSTDTQYF | TGTGCCAGCAGCTTACCCCTTGGGCGGGACTCGACAGATACGCAGTATTTT
few | - | TRBJ2-7 | TRBV2 | CASSEVSAYEQYF | TGTGCCAGCAGTGAAGTTTCAGCCTACGAGCAGTACTTC
few | TRBD1 | TRBJ1-4 | TRBV6-8 | CASSYIGQGAKGWNEKLFF | TGTGCCAGCAGTTATATAGGGCAGGGGGCCAAGGGGTGGAATGAAAAACTGTTTTTT
- | TRBD1 | TRBJ2-7 | TRBV5-6 | CASGWDRGSSYEQYF | TGTGCCAGCGGCTGGGACAGGGGAAGCTCCTACGAGCAGTACTTC
- | - | TRBJ2-7 | TRBV5-4 | CASSPGYSYEQCF | TGTGCCAGCAGTCCAGGGTACTCCTACGAGCAGTGCTTC
- | - | TRBJ2-7 | TRBV13 | CASSLSQGTSSYEQYF | TGTGCCAGCAGCTTAAGTCAGGGGACAAGCTCCTACGAGCAGTACTTC
- | TRBD2 | TRBJ2-1 | TRBV19 | CASSGGLAGGNEQFF | TGTGCCAGTAGTGGCGGACTAGCGGGGGGCAATGAGCAGTTCTTC
once | TRBD1 | TRBJ2-1 | TRBV9 | CASREPGQGNNEQFF | TGTGCCAGCAGAGAGCCGGGACAGGGGAACAATGAGCAGTTCTTC
- | TRBD1 | TRBJ1-2 | TRBV2 | CASSLGQKYGYTF | TGTGCCAGCAGTTTGGGACAGAAATATGGCTACACCTTC
- | - | TRBJ2-2 | TRBV13 | CASSWGTRGPGELFF | TGTGCCAGCAGCTGGGGGACTAGGGGGCCCGGGGAGCTGTTTTTT
- | - | TRBJ1-2 | TRBV5-1 | CASRKTDSNYGYTF | TGCGCCAGCAGAAAGACAGATTCTAACTATGGCTACACCTTC
- | TRBD1 | TRBJ1-2 | TRBV7-9 | CASSFTGVGYGYTF | TGTGCCAGCAGCTTTACAGGGGTGGGCTATGGCTACACCTTC
- | TRBD1 | TRBJ1-6 | TRBV9 | CASSGRTGGSPLHF | TGTGCCAGCAGCGGAAGGACAGGTGGATCACCCCTCCACTTT
- | - | TRBJ1-5 | TRBV10-3 | CAISVGVSNQPQHF | TGTGCCATCAGTGTCGGGGTTAGCAATCAGCCCCAGCATTTT
few | - | TRBJ2-7 | TRBV28 | CASSAGAQGNQYF | TGTGCCAGCAGTGCCGGGGCACAGGGAAACCAGTACTTC
- | TRBD1 | TRBJ1-6 | TRBV30 | CACPGQYNSPLHF | TGTGCCTGCCCGGGACAGTATAATTCACCCCTCCACTTT
- | - | TRBJ1-1 | TRBV28 | CASSLGQGDTEAFF | TGTGCCAGCAGTTTAGGGCAGGGCGACACTGAAGCTTTCTTT
- | - | TRBJ2-5 | TRBV7-3 | CASSASGGETQYF | TGTGCCAGCAGCGCGTCTGGGGGGGAGACCCAGTACTTC
- | TRBD2 | TRBJ2-3 | TRBV2 | CASSNIAGAFRYGGTDTQYF | TGTGCCAGCAGTAACATAGCGGGGGCCTTCCGCTACGGGGGCACAGATACGCAGTATTTT
- | TRBD2 | TRBJ2-1 | TRBV5-4 | CASSLGLAGFEQFF | TGTGCCAGCAGCTTGGGACTAGCCGGTTTTGAGCAGTTCTTC
- | TRBD1 | TRBJ2-7 | TRBV20-1 | CSALTGYEQYF | TGCAGTGCCTTGACAGGGTACGAGCAGTACTTC
- | - | TRBJ2-7 | TRBV2 | CASSAGRYEQYF | TGTGCCAGCAGTGCTGGCAGATACGAGCAGTACTTC
- | - | TRBJ2-1 | TRBV7-6 | CASSLTVAGSDNEQFF | TGTGCCAGCAGCTTAACCGTGGCCGGGTCGGACAATGAGCAGTTCTTC
once | - | TRBJ2-1 | TRBV19 | CASRAGYNEQFF | TGTGCCAGTAGGGCGGGGTACAATGAGCAGTTCTTC
- | - | TRBJ1-2 | TRBV7-9 | CASSPGSVGGYTF | TGTGCCAGCAGCCCAGGGTCGGTGGGAGGCTACACCTTC
once | - | TRBJ1-4 | TRBV6-1 | CASSDYGVEKLFF | TGTGCCAGCAGTGACTACGGGGTGGAAAAACTGTTTTTT
- | TRBD1 | TRBJ2-7 | TRBV30 | CAWHRQGAYEQYF | TGTGCCTGGCACAGACAGGGGGCCTACGAGCAGTACTTC
- | TRBD2 | TRBJ2-7 | TRBV6-5 | CASRQGGGTSYEQYF | TGTGCCAGCAGGCAGGGCGGGGGGACCTCCTACGAGCAGTACTTC
- | - | TRBJ2-7 | TRBV30 | CAWSGTTYEQYF | TGTGCCTGGAGTGGGACTACCTACGAGCAGTACTTC
- | - | TRBJ2-1 | TRBV5-5 | CASSLDIAMSSYNEQFF | TGTGCCAGCAGCTTGGATATAGCAATGAGCTCCTACAATGAGCAGTTCTTC
- | - | TRBJ2-1 | TRBV10-1 | CASSESGLSSYNEQFF | TGCGCCAGCAGTGAGTCGGGGCTGAGCTCCTACAATGAGCAGTTCTTC
once | TRBD2 | TRBJ2-7 | TRBV5-1 | CASSRKRENSYEQYF | TGCGCCAGCAGCAGAAAGCGGGAGAACTCCTACGAGCAGTACTTC
- | - | TRBJ2-1 | TRBV23-1 | CASTTQAQSYNEQFF | TGCGCCAGCACCACCCAAGCACAGAGTTACAATGAGCAGTTCTTC
- | TRBD2 | TRBJ2-1 | TRBV7-6 | CASSLTSGGASEQFF | TGTGCCAGCAGCTTGACTAGCGGGGGGGCCAGTGAGCAGTTCTTC
- | TRBD1 | TRBJ2-7 | TRBV7-3 | CASSLLPGQGYEQYF | TGTGCCAGCAGCTTATTACCCGGACAGGGATACGAGCAGTACTTC
- | - | TRBJ1-4 | TRBV19 | CASKPQDKINEKLFF | TGTGCCAGCAAACCTCAGGACAAAATTAATGAAAAACTGTTTTTT
- | TRBD1 | TRBJ2-3 | TRBV2 | CASSGGQVDVTDTQYF | TGTGCCAGCAGCGGGGGACAGGTAGATGTGACAGATACGCAGTATTTT
- | TRBD2 | TRBJ2-2 | TRBV28 | CASSSPTSGKGGELFF | TGTGCCAGCAGTTCCCCGACTAGCGGGAAGGGCGGGGAGCTGTTTTTT
- | TRBD2 | TRBJ2-7 | TRBV19 | CASSVPLGTSGSYEQYF | TGTGCCAGTAGTGTCCCTCTTGGGACTAGCGGGAGTTACGAGCAGTACTTC
- | TRBD2 | TRBJ2-5 | TRBV2 | CASRRTSGQETQYF | TGTGCCAGCAGAAGGACTAGCGGTCAAGAGACCCAGTACTTC
once | - | TRBJ2-6 | TRBV5-1 | CASSLELLSGANVLTF | TGCGCCAGCAGCTTGGAGCTACTCTCTGGGGCCAACGTCCTGACTTTC
- | - | TRBJ1-6 | TRBV5-1 | CASSPMGGSYNSPLHF | TGCGCCAGCAGCCCCATGGGGGGGTCCTATAATTCACCCCTCCACTTT
- | - | TRBJ2-7 | TRBV10-3 | CAIREGQAPDEQYF | TGTGCCATCAGGGAGGGGCAGGCCCCCGACGAGCAGTACTTC
- | - | TRBJ2-2 | TRBV10-3 | CAISDAVTGELFF | TGTGCCATCAGTGATGCAGTTACCGGGGAGCTGTTTTTT
once | - | TRBJ2-2 | TRBV11-2 | CASSWGGSKNTGELFF | TGTGCCAGCAGCTGGGGGGGCTCCAAGAACACCGGGGAGCTGTTTTTT
- | - | TRBJ1-1 | TRBV5-3 | CARSLGQMNTEAFF | TGTGCCAGAAGCTTGGGGCAGATGAACACTGAAGCTTTCTTT
- | - | TRBJ1-1 | TRBV7-9 | CASALWTLESTEAFF | TGTGCCAGCGCTCTTTGGACATTAGAATCTACTGAAGCTTTCTTT
- | TRBD1 | TRBJ2-7 | TRBV6-5 | CASSNWDREYEQYF | TGTGCCAGCAGTAACTGGGACAGGGAGTACGAGCAGTACTTC
- | TRBD1 | TRBJ2-3 | TRBV27 | CASSLSGQGSFSSTDTQYF | TGTGCCAGCAGTCTCTCGGGACAGGGTTCTTTTTCTAGCACAGATACGCAGTATTTT
- | TRBD1 | TRBJ1-2 | TRBV30 | CAWDRGYGYTF | TGTGCCTGGGACAGGGGCTATGGCTACACCTTC